This T cell receptor beta chain was observed in a study of T cells after yellow fever vaccination. This clonotype was counted ten times or more. Its antigen is undetermined. TCR cDNA, made by 5'RACE template switching, carried an added universal primer site and UMIs. TCRdb reprocessed the 5' RACE reads with MiXCR, giving one entry per CDR3 protein. The repertoire consists of about 320,000 distinct CDR3 sequences, with 3.5% to 5% occurring once and the leading ten covering 19%. The study's findings and limits: The study noted that FACS-sorted repertoires could contain abundant clonotypes contaminating from the bulk population. Some clonotypes were seen in both the CD4 and the CD8 compartments. These made up a small share and likely arose from convergent recombination.

Germline lookup yields CDR1 SGHKS and CDR2 YYEKEE (reference sequence). V shed 5 bases and J shed 6 bases, with 17 bases lying between them. The CDR3 is 14 amino acids. The rearrangement joins TRBV5-5 to TRBJ1-1; D is perhaps TRBD1 (5 bases). Material: PBMCs, obtained 15 days after the yellow fever booster vaccination. This receptor was taken from a man aged 18 to 30 who received the YFV17D yellow fever vaccine. The CDR3 DNA follows: TGTGCCAGCAGGAATCAGGGAGTAATGCCTGAAGCTTTCTTT. Protein sequence: CASRNQGVMPEAFF.